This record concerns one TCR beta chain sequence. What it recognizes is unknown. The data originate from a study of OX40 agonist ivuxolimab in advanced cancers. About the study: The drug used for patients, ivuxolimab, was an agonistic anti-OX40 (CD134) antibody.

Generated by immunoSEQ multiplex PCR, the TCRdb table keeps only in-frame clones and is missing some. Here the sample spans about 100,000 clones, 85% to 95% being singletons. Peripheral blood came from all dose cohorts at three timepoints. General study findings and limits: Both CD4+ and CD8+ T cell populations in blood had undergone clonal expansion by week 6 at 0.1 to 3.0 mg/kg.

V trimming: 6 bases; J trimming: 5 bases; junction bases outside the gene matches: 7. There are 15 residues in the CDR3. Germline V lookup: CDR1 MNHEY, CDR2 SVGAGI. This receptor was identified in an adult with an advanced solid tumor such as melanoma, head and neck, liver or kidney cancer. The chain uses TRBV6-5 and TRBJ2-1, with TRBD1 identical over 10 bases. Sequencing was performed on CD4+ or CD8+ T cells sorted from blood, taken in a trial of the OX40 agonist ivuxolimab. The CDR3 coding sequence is TGTGCCAGCAGCTCCGACAGGGGGCGGAACAATGAGCAGTTCTTC. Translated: CASSSDRGRNNEQFF.